This paragraph covers one TCR beta chain sequence. This clone was detected only once. Its antigen is currently not known. No much larger clone exists at a distance of one base, and base qualities are not known. The junction shows trimming of 0 bases on V and 5 bases on J, plus 12 bases between the germline ends. The CDR3 sequence holds 14 residues, the cysteine and phenylalanine included. Just CDR3 DNA is preserved here, 42 bases in frame from base 1. CDR1 SGHDT and CDR2 YYEEEE are derived from the germline V gene. The data stem from a study of T cell responses to AZD1222 COVID-19 vaccine (dated by TCRdb to the early 2020s). About the study as a whole: TCR sequencing covered over 230 trial participants: 207 given two doses of AZD1222 and about 26 given two doses of MenACWY control vaccine. Trial participants were enrolled by age into 18-55, 56-69 and 70-plus year subgroups, with around 140, 26 and 57 TCR-sequenced participants respectively. What the study reported, not specific to this receptor: The 56-69-year group was small, and its depth increase did not reach significance, likely because of low power. The whole spike protein was spanned by vaccine-associated CD4 TCRs, and dominant responses were seen in regions 160-218 and 743-854. Epitopes outside the regions mutated in the B.1.351 and B.1.1.7 variants were reportedly recognized by nearly half of the unique spike-specific TCRs. Conclusions about previously exposed vaccinees are limited because only six or seven AZD1222 recipients were SARS-CoV-2 seropositive at baseline. A significant rise in spike-specific TCR breadth and depth was observed after two AZD1222 doses relative to day 0 and relative to MenACWY recipients. Because no samples from the day 14 peak response were available, repertoires could be characterized only after the peak T cell response. Most participants were white British and females outnumbered males, and the authors suggested that clonal diversity may have been underestimated.

The sample's time point label is to be understood as: baseline before first vaccination. The sample's treatment or condition, from its label and the paper: meningococcal conjugate vaccine given as trial control. Vaccinee samples came from UK trials COV001 and COV002, including a single-blind randomized controlled phase 2/3 trial of AZD1222 (ChAdOx1 nCoV-19) in healthy adults. For TCRbeta chain sequencing, PBMC samples from trial participants were taken at day 0 and at day 28 after the second dose. The CDR3 regions of human TCRbeta chains were analyzed by immunosequencing. In the paper's pipeline: Repertoire TCRs were matched against a reference library of SARS-CoV-2-specific TCRs generated with the MIRA antigen-specificity platform. Breadth meant the fraction of unique TCRs that were SARS-CoV-2-associated, whereas depth meant the fraction of total T cells that were SARS-CoV-2-associated. Each spike-specific TCR was assigned to its reactive spike region and to a CD4 or CD8 class using the MIRA data. Log10-transformed breadth and depth values were compared by one-way ANOVA with Sidak's multiple comparisons tests. TCRdb retrieved this table from immuneACCESS and kept in-frame rearrangements only. Not all clones are present; in checked studies, unresolved V genes account for under half, and no reason is known for the remainder. The D gene and trimming were derived from the DNA, and the V and J assignments and clone size from that table. This sample comprises 150,000 to 160,000 clones, approximately 87% of them detected only once. The ten largest clones take up 4.5% to 6% of the sample.

This sequence uses TRBV5-6 and TRBJ2-7; the D gene remains uncertain. The origin of this receptor is an adult in good health. Specimen: peripheral blood, collected on day 0 of MenACWY control vaccination. The CDR3 sequence is CASSLDVLRDEQYF. The base sequence is TGTGCCAGCAGCTTGGATGTCCTCCGGGACGAGCAGTACTTC.